This T cell receptor beta chain was profiled in a study of CD8 T cells in ankylosing spondylitis. This clonotype was detected ten times or more. Its antigen is unknown. CDR3 length: 15 amino acids. Germline CDR1 is SGHRS and CDR2 is YFSETQ. V dropped 1 base and J dropped 4 bases, with 14 bases sitting between them. Each CDR3 protein gets one entry after TCRdb re-called the 5' RACE reads with MiXCR. The sample holds some 220,000 distinct CDR3 sequences, roughly 6.6% seen once. Study-level findings and limits: In ankylosing spondylitis blood, a motif of eight highly homologous TCR beta variants appeared characteristic.

The sample taken for sequencing was blood, either unsorted or a sorted T cell fraction (not recorded which). The receptor was isolated from a male donor with ankylosing spondylitis. The rearrangement links TRBV5-1 to TRBJ1-1; no clear D gene. The CDR3 DNA sequence: TGCGCCAGCAGCTTGCGCCAAACTGGCCGCACTGAAGCTTTCTTT. It encodes CASSLRQTGRTEAFF. The variable domain in full, completed from reference TRBV5-1 and TRBJ1-1, reads KAGVTQTPRYLIKTRGQQVTLSCSPISGHRSVSWYQQTPGQGLQFLFEYFSETQRNKGNFPGRFSGRQFSNSRSEMNVSTLELGDSALYLCASSLRQTGRTEAFFGQGTRLTVV.